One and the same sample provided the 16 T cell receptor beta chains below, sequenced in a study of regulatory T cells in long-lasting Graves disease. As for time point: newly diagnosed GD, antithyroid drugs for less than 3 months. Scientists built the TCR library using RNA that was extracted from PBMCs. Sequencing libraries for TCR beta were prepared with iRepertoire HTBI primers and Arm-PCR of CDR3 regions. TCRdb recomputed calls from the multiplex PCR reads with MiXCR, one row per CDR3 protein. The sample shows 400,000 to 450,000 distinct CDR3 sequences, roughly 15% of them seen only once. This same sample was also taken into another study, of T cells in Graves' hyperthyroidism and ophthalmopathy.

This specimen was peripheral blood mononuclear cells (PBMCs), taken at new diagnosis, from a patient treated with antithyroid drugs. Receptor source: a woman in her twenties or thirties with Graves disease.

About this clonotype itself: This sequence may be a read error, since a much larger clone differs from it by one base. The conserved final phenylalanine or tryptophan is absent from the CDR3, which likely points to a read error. The CDR3 DNA sequence: TGCAGTGCTATAGACGCCCCTCAAACCTACGAGCAGTACTCC. Translation gives CSAIDAPQTYEQYS. The rearrangement joins TRBV20-1 to TRBJ2-7; D remains ambiguous. The CDR3 covers 14 residues. The germline CDR1 and CDR2 sequences are DFQATT and SNEGSKA (reference sequence). Trimming took 4 bases from V and 2 from J, leaving 15 bases between them.

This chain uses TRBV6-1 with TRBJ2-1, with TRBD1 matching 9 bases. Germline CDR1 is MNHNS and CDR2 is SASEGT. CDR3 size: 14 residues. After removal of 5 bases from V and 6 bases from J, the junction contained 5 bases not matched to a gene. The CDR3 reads CASSPRQGVNEQFF. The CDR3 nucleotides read TGTGCCAGCAGTCCGAGACAGGGGGTCAATGAGCAGTTCTTC.

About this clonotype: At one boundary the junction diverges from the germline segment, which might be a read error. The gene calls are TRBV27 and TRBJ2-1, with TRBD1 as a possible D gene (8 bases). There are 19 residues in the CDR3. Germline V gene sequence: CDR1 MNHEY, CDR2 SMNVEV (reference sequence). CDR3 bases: TGTTCCAGCAGTTTATCGCGGGGGACAGGTTATGTTTTCTACAATGAGCAGTTCTTC. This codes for CSSSLSRGTGYVFYNEQFF.

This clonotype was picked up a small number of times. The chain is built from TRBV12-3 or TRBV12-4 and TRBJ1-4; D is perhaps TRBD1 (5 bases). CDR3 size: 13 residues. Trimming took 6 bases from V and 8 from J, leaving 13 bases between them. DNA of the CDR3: TGTGCCAGCAGAAGGGACCGAAAGGAAAAACTGTTTTTT. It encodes CASRRDRKEKLFF.

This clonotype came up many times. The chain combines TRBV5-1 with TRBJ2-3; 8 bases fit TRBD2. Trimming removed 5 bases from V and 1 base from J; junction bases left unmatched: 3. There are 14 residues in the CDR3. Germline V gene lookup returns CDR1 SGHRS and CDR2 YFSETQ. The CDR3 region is CASRRGVGTDTQYF. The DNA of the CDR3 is TGCGCCAGCAGGCGGGGGGTTGGCACAGATACGCAGTATTTT.

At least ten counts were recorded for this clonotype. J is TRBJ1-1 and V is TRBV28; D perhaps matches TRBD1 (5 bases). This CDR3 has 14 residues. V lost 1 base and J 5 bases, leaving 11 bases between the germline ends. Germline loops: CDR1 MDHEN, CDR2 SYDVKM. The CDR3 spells CASSLLGEGTEAFF. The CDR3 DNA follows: TGTGCCAGCAGTTTATTGGGGGAGGGTACTGAAGCTTTCTTT. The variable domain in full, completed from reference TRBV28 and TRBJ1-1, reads DVKVTQSSRYLVKRTGEKVFLECVQDMDHENMFWYRQDPGLGLRLIYFSYDVKMKEKGDIPEGYSVSREKKERFSLILESASTNQTSMYLCASSLLGEGTEAFFGQGTRLTVV.

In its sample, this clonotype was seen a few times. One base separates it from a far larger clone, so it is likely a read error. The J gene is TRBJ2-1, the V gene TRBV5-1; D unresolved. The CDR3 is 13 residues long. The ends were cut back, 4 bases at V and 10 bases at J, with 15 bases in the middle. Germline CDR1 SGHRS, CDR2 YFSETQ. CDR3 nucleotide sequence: TGCGCCAGCAGCCCCCCACGCGGAAGCGAGCAGTTCTTC. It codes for CASSPPRGSEQFF. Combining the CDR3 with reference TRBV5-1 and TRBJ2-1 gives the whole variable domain KAGVTQTPRYLIKTRGQQVTLSCSPISGHRSVSWYQQTPGQGLQFLFEYFSETQRNKGNFPGRFSGRQFSNSRSEMNVSTLELGDSALYLCASSPPRGSEQFFGPGTRLTVL.

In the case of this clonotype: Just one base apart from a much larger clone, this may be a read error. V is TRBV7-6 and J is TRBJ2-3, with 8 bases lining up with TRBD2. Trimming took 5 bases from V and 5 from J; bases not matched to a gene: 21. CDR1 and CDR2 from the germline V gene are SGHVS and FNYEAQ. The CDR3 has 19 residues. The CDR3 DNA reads TGTGCCAGCAGCCTACCGCCCTGGACTAGCCGGAGGTTGGGAGATACGCAGTATTTT. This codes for CASSLPPWTSRRLGDTQYF.

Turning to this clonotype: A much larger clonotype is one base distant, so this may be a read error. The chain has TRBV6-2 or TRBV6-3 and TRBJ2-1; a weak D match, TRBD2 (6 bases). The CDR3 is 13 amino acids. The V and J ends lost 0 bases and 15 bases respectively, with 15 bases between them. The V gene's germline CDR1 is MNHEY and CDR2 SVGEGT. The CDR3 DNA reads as TGTGCCAGCAGTTACTCACGACTAGTTCAGCGGTTCTTC. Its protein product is CASSYSRLVQRFF.

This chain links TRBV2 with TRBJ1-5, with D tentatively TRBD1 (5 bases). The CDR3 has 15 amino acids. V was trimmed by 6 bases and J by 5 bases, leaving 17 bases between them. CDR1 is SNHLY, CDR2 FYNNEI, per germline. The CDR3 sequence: CASSGEQAAYQPQHF. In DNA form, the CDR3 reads TGTGCCAGCAGCGGGGAACAGGCCGCCTATCAGCCCCAGCATTTT.

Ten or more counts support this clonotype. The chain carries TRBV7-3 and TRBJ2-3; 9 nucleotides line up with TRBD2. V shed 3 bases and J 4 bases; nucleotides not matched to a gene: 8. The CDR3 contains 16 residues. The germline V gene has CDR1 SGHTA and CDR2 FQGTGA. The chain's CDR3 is CASSLDAGGRADTQYF. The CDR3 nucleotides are TGTGCCAGCAGCTTGGATGCGGGGGGGCGGGCAGATACGCAGTATTTT.

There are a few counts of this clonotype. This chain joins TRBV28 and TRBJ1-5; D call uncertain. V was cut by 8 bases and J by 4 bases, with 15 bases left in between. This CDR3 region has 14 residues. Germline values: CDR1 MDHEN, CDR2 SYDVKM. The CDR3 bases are TGTGCCAGCCTAGAGTACCAACTAAATCAGCCCCAGCATTTT. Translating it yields CASLEYQLNQPQHF.

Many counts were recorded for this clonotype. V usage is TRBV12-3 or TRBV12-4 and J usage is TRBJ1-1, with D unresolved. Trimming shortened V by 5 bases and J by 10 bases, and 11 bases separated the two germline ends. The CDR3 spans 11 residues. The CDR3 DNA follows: TGTGCCAGCAGTGAGGGTCCAGGAGCTTTCTTT. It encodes CASSEGPGAFF.

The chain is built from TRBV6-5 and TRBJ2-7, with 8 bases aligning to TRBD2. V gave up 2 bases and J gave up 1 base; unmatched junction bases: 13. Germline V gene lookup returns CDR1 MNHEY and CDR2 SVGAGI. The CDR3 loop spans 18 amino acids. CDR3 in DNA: TGTGCCAGCAGTTACACCGGGGGGGGGACAAGGATATCCTACGAGCAGTACTTC. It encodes CASSYTGGGTRISYEQYF.

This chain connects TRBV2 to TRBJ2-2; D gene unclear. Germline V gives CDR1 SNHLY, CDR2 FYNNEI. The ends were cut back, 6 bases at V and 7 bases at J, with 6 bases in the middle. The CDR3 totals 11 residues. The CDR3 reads CASSGIGELFF. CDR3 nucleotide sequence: TGTGCCAGCAGCGGAATCGGGGAGCTGTTTTTT.

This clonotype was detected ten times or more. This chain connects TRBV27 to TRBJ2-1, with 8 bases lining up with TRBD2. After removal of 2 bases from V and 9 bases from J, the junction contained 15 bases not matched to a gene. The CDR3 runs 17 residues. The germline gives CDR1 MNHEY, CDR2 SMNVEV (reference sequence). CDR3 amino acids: CASSLRMATSVLGEQFF. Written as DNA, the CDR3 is TGTGCCAGCAGTTTACGGATGGCGACTAGCGTTTTGGGTGAGCAGTTCTTC.